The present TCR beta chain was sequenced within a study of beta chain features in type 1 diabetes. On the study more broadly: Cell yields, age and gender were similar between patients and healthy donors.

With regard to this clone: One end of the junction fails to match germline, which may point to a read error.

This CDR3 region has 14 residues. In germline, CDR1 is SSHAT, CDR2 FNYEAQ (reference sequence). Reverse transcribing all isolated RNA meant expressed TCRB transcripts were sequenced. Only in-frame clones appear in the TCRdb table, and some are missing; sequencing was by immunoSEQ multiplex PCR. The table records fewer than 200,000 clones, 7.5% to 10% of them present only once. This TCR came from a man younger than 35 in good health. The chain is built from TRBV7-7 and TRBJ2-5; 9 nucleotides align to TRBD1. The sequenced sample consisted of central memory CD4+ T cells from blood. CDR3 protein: CASSPTGGGETQYF. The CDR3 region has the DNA TGTGCTAGCAGTCCGACAGGGGGTGGGGAGACCCAGTACTTC. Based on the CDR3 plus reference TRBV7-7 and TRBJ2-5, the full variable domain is GAGVSQSPRYKVTKRGQDVTLRCDPISSHATLYWYQQALGQGPEFLTYFNYEAQPDKSGLPSDRFSAERPEGSISTLTIQRTEQRDSAMYRCASSPTGGGETQYFGPGTRLLVL.